Listed below are T cell receptor beta chains from one sample, sequenced in a study of glioma-infiltrating T cells after dendritic cell vaccination. Sequencing used immunoSEQ multiplex PCR; TCRdb keeps in-frame clones, though not all of them. The sample records tens of thousands of clones, around 81% being singletons. The input for sequencing was blood, taken before dendritic cell vaccination. Receptors were obtained from a human donor with glioblastoma. The CDR3 runs from the conserved cysteine through the conserved F or W. A D gene is named only where the DNA matches it firmly. Only part of the rows carry a size: once, few, many, or a class if the clone is expanded.

v_gene	j_gene	abundance	d_gene	CDR3nt	CDR3aa
TRBV19	TRBJ1-5	.	.	TGTGCCAGTAGTAGCTCAGAAGATCAGCCCCAGCATTTT	CASSSSEDQPQHF
TRBV6-5	TRBJ1-3	.	.	TGTGCCAGCAGCGCCGACAGCTCTTCTGGAAACACCATATATTTT	CASSADSSSGNTIYF
TRBV6-5	TRBJ1-1	.	.	TGTGCCAGCACCCTAATCAGGGGCACTGAAGCTTTCTTT	CASTLIRGTEAFF
TRBV7-3	TRBJ1-4	.	TRBD1	TGTGCCAGCAGCTTTGGGACAGGGGATAAACTGTTTTTT	CASSFGTGDKLFF
TRBV11-2	TRBJ1-2	.	.	TGTGCCAGCAGCCCATCACAGGGTGGCAATGGCTACACCTTC	CASSPSQGGNGYTF
TRBV15	TRBJ1-2	.	TRBD1	TGTGCCACCAGCGGGGACAGGGAGGTGGATGGCTACACCTTC	CATSGDREVDGYTF
TRBV7-9	TRBJ2-7	.	TRBD1	TGTGCCAGCAGCTCAGCAGGGGGCGCGGTCGAGCAGTACTTC	CASSSAGGAVEQYF
TRBV7-2	TRBJ1-3	.	TRBD1	TGTGCCAGCAGCTTAAGGACAGGGAGCGGAAACACCATATATTTT	CASSLRTGSGNTIYF
TRBV6-5	TRBJ2-7	.	TRBD1	TGTGCCAGCAGTCTTTCGACAGGGTCCTACGAGCAGTACTTC	CASSLSTGSYEQYF
TRBV6-6	TRBJ1-2	few	.	TGTGCCAGCAGTTTAACTTCAGGGTTAAACTATGGCTACACCTTC	CASSLTSGLNYGYTF
TRBV2	TRBJ1-5	.	.	TGTGCCAGCAGTGAAGCGACGACAGGAAGCAATCAGCCCCAGCATTTT	CASSEATTGSNQPQHF
TRBV19	TRBJ1-2	.	.	TGTGCCAGTAGTACACCGACAGCTAACTATGGCTACACCTTC	CASSTPTANYGYTF
TRBV29-1	TRBJ2-2	.	.	TGCAGCGTTGGGGACATCCAAGACACCGGGGAGCTGTTTTTT	CSVGDIQDTGELFF
TRBV2	TRBJ2-5	.	TRBD2	TGTGCCAGCAGTGAATCTAGCGGGGAGACCCAGTACTTC	CASSESSGETQYF
TRBV15	TRBJ1-1	.	.	TGTGCCACCAGCAGAGATACAGATTTTCCCACTGAAGCTTTCTTT	CATSRDTDFPTEAFF
TRBV6-4	TRBJ2-2	.	.	TGTGCCAGCAGTGAAAGGAGTACCGGGGAGCTGTTTTTT	CASSERSTGELFF
TRBV2	TRBJ1-5	.	TRBD1	TGTGCCAGCAGCAACGGACAGGGCAGGATACCCCAGCATTTT	CASSNGQGRIPQHF
TRBV2	TRBJ1-2	.	TRBD1	TGTGCCAGCAGTGCACCGGGACAGGTGATTTATGGCTACACCTTC	CASSAPGQVIYGYTF
TRBV21-1	TRBJ2-2	many	.	TGTGCCCGCCCAAGACAGAAATTGAACACCGGGGAGCTGTTTTTT	CARPRQKLNTGELFF
TRBV5-4	TRBJ1-1	.	.	TGTGCCAGCAGCTTGTGGGGGGGCACTGAAGCTTTCTTT	CASSLWGGTEAFF
TRBV19	TRBJ2-1	.	TRBD2	TGTGCCAGTACCTCCGGGACTAGCGGCTACAATGAGCAGTTCTTC	CASTSGTSGYNEQFF
TRBV7-8	TRBJ2-1	.	.	TGTGCCAGCAGCTTAGACCGGGGTTCCTACAATGAGCAGTTCTTC	CASSLDRGSYNEQFF
TRBV6-5	TRBJ2-7	.	.	TGTGCCAGCAGTTACTCGTTTAGCTCCTACGAGCAGTACTTC	CASSYSFSSYEQYF
TRBV6-5	TRBJ1-1	once	.	TGTGCCAGCCGAAGTGAATCGGGGATGAACACTGAAGCTTTCTTT	CASRSESGMNTEAFF
TRBV30	TRBJ2-1	.	TRBD2	TGTGCCCGAACTAGCGGGGACTACAATGAGCAGTTCTTC	CARTSGDYNEQFF
TRBV5-4	TRBJ2-7	.	TRBD1	TGTGCCAGCAGCAACAGGGGCTACGAGCAGTACTTC	CASSNRGYEQYF
TRBV6-1	TRBJ2-5	.	TRBD2	TGTGCCAGCAGCGGGGGGGGGAACGCGATAGAGACCCAGTACTTC	CASSGGGNAIETQYF
TRBV9	TRBJ1-4	.	.	TGTGCCAGCAGCCCCCGAGGTACACCCGAACTGTTTTTT	CASSPRGTPELFF
TRBV5-1	TRBJ2-2	.	.	TGCGCCAGCAGCCAACAGGAGGGGAACACCGGGGAGCTGTTTTTT	CASSQQEGNTGELFF
TRBV6-6	TRBJ1-2	few	TRBD1	TGTGCCAGCAGGCCACGGGACAGGATCTATGGCTACACCTTC	CASRPRDRIYGYTF
TRBV10-3	TRBJ1-1	.	TRBD1	TGTGCCATCAGTGGAGACAGGGGAGCTGAAGCTTTCTTT	CAISGDRGAEAFF
TRBV7-6	TRBJ1-3	.	.	TGTGCCAGCAGCTTATCGGGGATAGGAGGAAACACCATATATTTT	CASSLSGIGGNTIYF
TRBV29-1	TRBJ2-7	.	.	TGCAGCGTTGTGGGGGGACGGACACCTACCTACGAGCAGTACTTC	CSVVGGRTPTYEQYF
TRBV5-1	TRBJ1-1	once	TRBD1	TGCGCCAGCAGCTTGCTCCAGGGGGCTTATGGTACTGAAGCTTTCTTT	CASSLLQGAYGTEAFF
TRBV19	TRBJ1-1	.	.	TGTGCCAGTAGTACCACAGGGAACACTGAAGCTTTCTTT	CASSTTGNTEAFF
TRBV19	TRBJ1-5	.	TRBD1	TGTGCCAGTAGTTCCCGGGACAGCCTAAATCAGCCCCAGCATTTT	CASSSRDSLNQPQHF
TRBV6-5	TRBJ1-3	.	.	TGTGCCAGCAGCCGCTCGGGGGGAAACACCATATATTTT	CASSRSGGNTIYF
TRBV4-3	TRBJ2-1	.	.	TGCGCCAGCAGCCAAAGACTAGGCGGGCGTAGCGGAGGAGTAGTGGATGAGCAGTTCTTC	CASSQRLGGRSGGVVDEQFF
TRBV6-5	TRBJ1-1	.	.	TGTGCCAGCGAGAAAGGCGGAGGAGCTTTCTTT	CASEKGGGAFF
TRBV29-1	TRBJ1-1	.	.	TGCAGCGTTGAGGGAGGTGGAACTGAAGCTTTCTTT	CSVEGGGTEAFF
TRBV4-1	TRBJ1-2	.	.	TGCGCCAGCAGCCAAGATCTAGAGGGCTACACCTTC	CASSQDLEGYTF
TRBV6-1	TRBJ2-7	.	.	TGTGCCAGCAATCATATGGGGGCGTGGGAGCAGTACTTC	CASNHMGAWEQYF
TRBV2	TRBJ1-5	.	TRBD1	TGTGCCAGCAGCGAGACAGGGCGAGATCAGCCCCAGCATTTT	CASSETGRDQPQHF
TRBV7-6	TRBJ2-5	.	TRBD2	TGTGCCAGCAGCCCCCCCGGTAGCGGGGGGGCAGAGACCCAGTACTTC	CASSPPGSGGAETQYF
TRBV6-5	TRBJ1-2	.	.	TGTGCCAGCAGTTATGGTGGGCCAGGCGGCTACACCTTC	CASSYGGPGGYTF
TRBV16	TRBJ1-4	.	.	TGTGCCAGCAGCCAATTCGCCAGGGAGGGACTGTTTTTT	CASSQFAREGLFF
TRBV5-1	TRBJ2-2	few	TRBD2	TGCGCCAGCAGGACTAGCGGGGGGGCCGGGGAGCTGTTTTTT	CASRTSGGAGELFF
TRBV7-8	TRBJ2-5	once	TRBD2	TGTGCCAGCAGCCCGGGGACTAGCGGGGCAGAGACCCAGTACTTC	CASSPGTSGAETQYF
TRBV4-1	TRBJ1-2	few	.	TGCGCCAGCAGCCAGACGACAGCTAACTATGGCTACACCTTC	CASSQTTANYGYTF
TRBV29-1	TRBJ2-7	once	TRBD1	TGCAGCGTCCGGACAGGGGGTACCTACGAGCAGTACTTC	CSVRTGGTYEQYF
TRBV5-1	TRBJ1-5	.	.	TGCGCCAGCAGCTTGGAGGGGGGAGGGCAGCCCCAGCATTTT	CASSLEGGGQPQHF
TRBV11-3	TRBJ1-1	.	.	TGTGCCAGCAGCTTAGACAGCGCCTTGAACACTGAAGCTTTCTTT	CASSLDSALNTEAFF
TRBV5-6	TRBJ1-1	.	.	TGTGCCAGCAGCTTGAGTAGTTTGAGGTTGGTCACTGAAGCTTTCTTT	CASSLSSLRLVTEAFF
TRBV6-5	TRBJ2-7	.	TRBD1	TGTGCCAGCAGTCCCCGGGACAGGGCCTCCTACGAGCAGTACTTC	CASSPRDRASYEQYF
TRBV4-1	TRBJ1-4	.	TRBD1	TGCGCCAGCAGCCAGCAGGACAGGGTTGAAAAACTGTTTTTT	CASSQQDRVEKLFF
TRBV25-1	TRBJ2-7	.	TRBD1	TGTGCCAGCAGTTTGGACAGGGGGGGTCTCTACGAGCAGTACTTC	CASSLDRGGLYEQYF
TRBV29-1	TRBJ2-3	.	TRBD2	TGCAGCGTTCGATTAAAGCGGGGGGGCACAGATACGCAGTATTTT	CSVRLKRGGTDTQYF
TRBV7-3	TRBJ1-2	.	TRBD1	TGTGCCAGCAGCTTTGGGCCGACAGGGACCTCTGGCTACACCTTC	CASSFGPTGTSGYTF
TRBV7-2	TRBJ1-2	.	TRBD1	TGTGCCAGCAGCTCATCACTGGGACAGGGCTATGGCTACACCTTC	CASSSSLGQGYGYTF